The present T cell receptor beta chain was sequenced within a study of blood T cells in healthy people across ages. A J-beta primer mix and a sample-barcoded 5' primer were used in a second PCR of roughly 7 to 12 cycles. TCRdb called the 5' RACE reads again in MiXCR, with one record for every CDR3 protein. Here the sample spans over a million distinct CDR3 sequences, approximately 60% being singletons. Germline V gene data show CDR1 as MGHDK and CDR2 as SYGVNS. V was pared by 0 bases and J by 3 bases, with 2 bases between. The CDR3 has 12 amino acids. Aged roughly 6 to 100, donors were systemically healthy Caucasians from Russia.

The receptor comes from a man between 18 and 29 years old in good health. This chain links TRBV25-1 with TRBJ1-1; D call uncertain. The specimen sequenced was blood. For the CDR3, the DNA is TGTGCCAGCAGTGAATATGACACTGAAGCTTTCTTT. It is translated as CASSEYDTEAFF.